These T cell receptor beta chains were read from a single sample in a study of cytomegalovirus exposure and HLA in healthy donors. Profiled with immunoSEQ multiplex PCR; TCRdb holds only in-frame clones, not every one. Among 60,000 or so clones listed, about four fifths were seen once. The sample taken for sequencing was PBMCs. The receptors shown here come from a man in his forties in good health and CMV-seronegative. Each CDR3 is given with its conserved first and last residue. The D gene is left open where the match is weak. Some rows mark clone size as missing; the rest say once, few, many or name a class of expanded clone.

j_call,d_call,cdr3_length,v_call,clone_size,cdr3_aa,cdr3_nt
TRBJ2-3,-,14,TRBV2,-,CASSERGSTDTQYF,TGTGCCAGCAGTGAACGGGGGAGCACAGATACGCAGTATTTT
TRBJ1-1,-,13,TRBV2,-,CASSELGGTEAFF,TGTGCCAGCAGTGAATTGGGGGGCACTGAAGCTTTCTTT
TRBJ1-3,-,16,TRBV18,once,CASSPVPESSGNTIYF,TGTGCCAGCTCACCGGTACCTGAGAGCTCTGGAAACACCATATATTTT
TRBJ1-1,-,13,TRBV10-2,-,CASSGRANTEAFF,TGCGCCAGCAGCGGGAGAGCGAACACTGAAGCTTTCTTT
TRBJ2-5,TRBD2,17,TRBV7-9,-,CASSLAGLAGGQETQYF,TGTGCCAGCAGCTTAGCGGGACTAGCGGGGGGGCAAGAGACCCAGTACTTC
TRBJ1-2,TRBD1,15,TRBV28,-,CASRLTGRWNYGYTF,TGTGCCAGCAGACTGACAGGGAGGTGGAACTATGGCTACACCTTC
TRBJ1-1,-,15,TRBV7-2,-,CASSSRTPSGTEAFF,TGTGCCAGCAGCTCCAGGACGCCCTCAGGGACTGAAGCTTTCTTT
TRBJ2-4,-,16,TRBV5-1,once,CASSYRDPRREDIQYF,TGCGCCAGCAGCTATCGGGATCCCCGACGTGAGGACATTCAGTACTTC
TRBJ2-1,-,15,TRBV9,-,CASSVGRGADNEQFF,TGTGCCAGCAGCGTAGGTCGGGGGGCCGACAATGAGCAGTTCTTC
TRBJ1-5,-,12,TRBV19,-,CASRDSNQPQHF,TGTGCCAGTAGGGACAGTAATCAGCCCCAGCATTTT
TRBJ1-6,-,13,TRBV7-9,-,CASSLELDSPLHF,TGTGCCAGCAGCTTAGAACTGGATTCACCCCTCCACTTT
TRBJ1-5,TRBD1,14,TRBV19,-,CASNPTGSNQPQHF,TGTGCCAGTAATCCGACAGGGAGCAATCAGCCCCAGCATTTT
TRBJ1-5,-,21,TRBV15,-,CATSSDLRGRGGGANNQPQHF,TGTGCCACCAGCAGTGACCTTAGGGGACGTGGCGGGGGGGCCAACAATCAGCCCCAGCATTTT
TRBJ2-6,TRBD1,19,TRBV13,once,CASTKLGDRGFSGANVLTF,TGTGCCAGCACCAAACTCGGGGACAGGGGCTTCTCTGGGGCCAACGTCCTGACTTTC
TRBJ1-1,TRBD1,12,TRBV29-1,-,CGVAGTGFEAFF,TGCGGCGTCGCCGGGACAGGGTTTGAAGCTTTCTTT
TRBJ1-2,-,15,TRBV28,-,CASSPPRRASYGYTF,TGTGCCAGCAGCCCCCCACGGAGGGCGTCCTATGGCTACACCTTC
TRBJ1-3,-,17,TRBV7-2,few,CASSLSPQGPSGNTIYF,TGTGCCAGCAGCTTATCCCCCCAGGGCCCCTCTGGAAACACCATATATTTT
TRBJ2-1,-,16,TRBV11-2,once,CASSSYRLADYNEQFF,TGTGCCAGCAGCTCATATCGGCTAGCAGACTACAATGAGCAGTTCTTC
TRBJ1-1,-,14,TRBV2,-,CASSASGSYTEAFF,TGTGCCAGCAGTGCCTCGGGGTCTTACACTGAAGCTTTCTTT
TRBJ2-3,-,14,TRBV7-9,once,CASSFSTDTDTQYF,TGTGCCAGCAGCTTTTCGACAGACACAGATACGCAGTATTTT
TRBJ2-7,TRBD1,16,TRBV5-1,-,CASSLAWDRGPYEQYF,TGCGCCAGCAGCTTGGCCTGGGACAGGGGGCCCTACGAGCAGTACTTC
TRBJ1-3,-,15,TRBV6-5,-,CASSPQGLSGGTIYF,TGTGCCAGCAGTCCACAGGGTTTATCAGGTGGCACCATATATTTT
TRBJ1-6,-,14,TRBV6-6,-,CASSLPGTNSPLHF,TGTGCCAGCAGTCTCCCGGGAACTAATTCACCCCTCCACTTT
TRBJ2-5,TRBD1,14,TRBV5-1,-,CASSLGQSQETQYF,TGCGCCAGCAGCCTGGGACAGTCCCAAGAGACCCAGTACTTC
TRBJ2-2,TRBD1,16,TRBV7-9,-,CASSWGTGSNTGELFF,TGTGCCAGCAGCTGGGGGACAGGTTCGAACACCGGGGAGCTGTTTTTT
TRBJ2-7,TRBD1,15,TRBV13,-,CASSMEGQDLYEQYF,TGTGCCAGCAGCATGGAGGGACAGGACCTTTACGAGCAGTACTTC
TRBJ2-4,TRBD2,15,TRBV4-3,few,CASSQGVSTSDIQYF,TGCGCCAGCAGCCAAGGGGTATCGACTAGCGACATTCAGTACTTC
TRBJ1-5,TRBD1,16,TRBV19,-,CASGDREVYSNQPQHF,TGTGCCAGTGGCGACAGGGAAGTCTATAGCAATCAGCCCCAGCATTTT
TRBJ1-5,-,15,TRBV7-2,-,CASSLSWSPNQPQHF,TGTGCCAGCAGCTTATCATGGAGTCCCAATCAGCCCCAGCATTTT
TRBJ2-3,TRBD2,16,TRBV10-1,-,CASSEGSGPGTDTQYF,TGCGCCAGCAGTGAGGGTAGCGGGCCTGGCACAGATACGCAGTATTTT
TRBJ1-5,TRBD1,18,TRBV12-5,-,CASGLVGGQVRTNQPQHF,TGTGCTAGTGGTTTGGTAGGGGGACAGGTCAGAACTAATCAGCCCCAGCATTTT
TRBJ1-1,-,12,TRBV7-9,once,CASSTENTEAFF,TGTGCCAGCAGCACAGAGAACACTGAAGCTTTCTTT
TRBJ1-5,TRBD1,12,TRBV29-1,-,CSATTGNQPQHF,TGCAGCGCTACGACAGGGAATCAGCCCCAGCATTTT
TRBJ1-5,TRBD1,16,TRBV28,-,CASSLEQGAMSQPQHF,TGTGCCAGCAGTCTAGAACAGGGGGCAATGAGTCAGCCCCAGCATTTT
TRBJ1-1,-,15,TRBV7-9,few,CASSLVPGENTEAFF,TGTGCCAGCAGCTTAGTTCCGGGAGAGAACACTGAAGCTTTCTTT
TRBJ2-4,-,14,TRBV6-5,-,CASSAAQRSDIQYF,TGTGCCAGCAGTGCCGCGCAGCGGAGCGACATTCAGTACTTC
TRBJ1-4,-,15,TRBV19,-,CASSSAGTTNEKLFF,TGTGCCAGTAGTAGCGCGGGAACAACTAATGAAAAACTGTTTTTT
TRBJ1-5,-,12,TRBV18,-,CASSPPAGPQHF,TGTGCCAGCTCACCTCCGGCGGGGCCCCAGCATTTT
TRBJ2-4,-,13,TRBV5-6,-,CASSLGLTNIQYF,TGTGCCAGCAGCTTGGGACTGACAAACATTCAGTACTTC
TRBJ1-6,-,15,TRBV6-1,-,CASSDLLRENSPLHF,TGTGCCAGCAGTGATCTTCTCAGGGAAAATTCACCCCTCCACTTT
TRBJ1-1,-,13,TRBV30,-,CAGRARGNTEAFF,TGTGCCGGAAGGGCCAGGGGGAACACTGAAGCTTTCTTT
TRBJ1-1,TRBD1,14,TRBV4-1,few,CASSPRQGHTEAFF,TGCGCCAGCAGCCCGAGACAGGGGCACACTGAAGCTTTCTTT
TRBJ2-3,TRBD1,14,TRBV13,-,CASSSQGPGDTQYF,TGTGCCAGCAGCTCACAGGGGCCCGGGGATACGCAGTATTTT
TRBJ2-1,TRBD2,19,TRBV7-2,-,CASSFPKRGGGNSYNEQFF,TGTGCCAGCAGCTTTCCTAAGCGGGGGGGCGGGAACTCCTACAATGAGCAGTTCTTC
TRBJ2-6,TRBD2,18,TRBV11-3,-,CASKKGRGAPSGANVLTF,TGTGCCAGCAAAAAGGGGCGGGGGGCCCCTTCTGGGGCCAACGTCCTGACTTTC
TRBJ2-5,TRBD2,16,TRBV27,-,CASSLLAGGLGETQYF,TGTGCCAGCAGTTTACTAGCGGGGGGGCTAGGGGAGACCCAGTACTTC
TRBJ1-1,TRBD1,13,TRBV27,-,CASSDSDRGQDFF,TGTGCCAGCAGCGACTCGGACAGGGGGCAAGATTTCTTT
TRBJ2-5,-,12,TRBV4-3,-,CASSQEPEAQYF,TGCGCCAGCAGCCAAGAGCCGGAGGCCCAGTACTTC
TRBJ2-1,TRBD2,17,TRBV27,-,CASSLFSSGGSYNEQFF,TGTGCCAGCAGTCTGTTCTCTAGCGGGGGATCCTACAATGAGCAGTTCTTC
TRBJ1-1,-,12,TRBV9,-,CASSAGNTEAFF,TGTGCCAGCAGCGCGGGAAACACTGAAGCTTTCTTT
TRBJ1-6,-,16,TRBV27,-,CASSSKFSQYNSPLHF,TGTGCCAGCAGTTCGAAGTTCAGTCAATATAATTCACCCCTCCACTTT
TRBJ1-2,-,14,TRBV28,-,CASSSFSGLYGYTF,TGTGCCAGCAGTTCATTTTCAGGGTTGTACGGCTACACCTTC
TRBJ2-7,TRBD1,13,TRBV6-5,few,CASTSGQVARQYF,TGTGCCAGCACCTCCGGACAGGTAGCTAGGCAGTACTTC
TRBJ1-2,-,16,TRBV11-2,-,CASSTSRADLNYGYTF,TGTGCCAGCAGCACCTCGAGGGCAGACCTAAACTATGGCTACACCTTC
TRBJ2-1,-,15,TRBV7-2,-,CASSSSGSRRDEQFF,TGTGCCAGCAGCTCCTCCGGGAGTAGGAGGGATGAGCAGTTCTTC
TRBJ1-1,-,15,TRBV5-4,-,CASGYYRDKFTEAFF,TGTGCCAGCGGATACTATAGGGACAAATTCACTGAAGCTTTCTTT
TRBJ1-1,-,12,TRBV27,-,CASSPAGGSTFF,TGTGCCAGCAGCCCCGCCGGGGGTTCGACTTTCTTT